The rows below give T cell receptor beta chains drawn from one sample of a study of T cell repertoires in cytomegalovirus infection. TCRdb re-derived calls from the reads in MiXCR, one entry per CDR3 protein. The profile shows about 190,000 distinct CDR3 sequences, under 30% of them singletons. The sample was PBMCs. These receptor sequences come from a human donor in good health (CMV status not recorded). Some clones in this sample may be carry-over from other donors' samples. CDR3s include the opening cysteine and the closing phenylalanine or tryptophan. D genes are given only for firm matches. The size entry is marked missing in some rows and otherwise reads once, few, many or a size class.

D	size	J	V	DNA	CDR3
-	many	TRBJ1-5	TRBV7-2	TGTGCCAGCAGCTACAGGGGCAATCAGCCCCAGCATTTT	CASSYRGNQPQHF
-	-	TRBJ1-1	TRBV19	TGTGCCAGTAGTTCTCGAAGTGGGGAAGCTTTCTTT	CASSSRSGEAFF
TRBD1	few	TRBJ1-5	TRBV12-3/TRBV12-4	TGTGCCAGCAGCCAGACAGGGGAGGGACAGCCCCAGCATTTT	CASSQTGEGQPQHF
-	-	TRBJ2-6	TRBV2	TGTGCCAGCAAACCCGAGACCTCTGGGGCCAACGTCCTGACTTTC	CASKPETSGANVLTF
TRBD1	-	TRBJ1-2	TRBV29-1	TGCAGCGTTGAAGCCCCAGACAGGGGAAGAAACTATGGCTACACCTTC	CSVEAPDRGRNYGYTF
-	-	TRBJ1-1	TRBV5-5	TGTGCCAGCAGCTTGAGGCCACCGAACACTGAAGCTTTCTTT	CASSLRPPNTEAFF
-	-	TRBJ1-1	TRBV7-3	TGTGCCAGCAGCCCCCGAGGGACTGACACTGAAGCTTTCTTT	CASSPRGTDTEAFF
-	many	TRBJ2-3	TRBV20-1	TGCAGTGCCCGAAGTAGACAGGAGAGCACAGATACGCAGTATTTT	CSARSRQESTDTQYF
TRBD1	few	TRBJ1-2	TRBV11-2	TGTGCCAGCAGCCTCCTGCCGGGACAGAACTATGGCTACACCTTC	CASSLLPGQNYGYTF
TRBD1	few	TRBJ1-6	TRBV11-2	TGTGCCAGCAGCTCCCAGGGGGGGCGGAATAATTCACCCCTCCACTTT	CASSSQGGRNNSPLHF
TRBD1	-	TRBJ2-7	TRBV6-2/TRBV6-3	TGTGCCAGCAGTTACTCGACGACCTACCCTTACAGGGGGCGAGCCTACGAGCAGTACTTC	CASSYSTTYPYRGRAYEQYF
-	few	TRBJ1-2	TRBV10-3	TGTGCCATCAGTGAATTGACAGACTCCTATGGCTACACCTTC	CAISELTDSYGYTF
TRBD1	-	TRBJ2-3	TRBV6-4	TGTGCCAGCAGTGGGAGAGGGGGCACAGATACGCAGTTTTTT	CASSGRGGTDTQFF
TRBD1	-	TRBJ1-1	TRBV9	TGTGCCAGCAGCCCCCGGGACAGGGGGAACACTGAAGCTTTCTTT	CASSPRDRGNTEAFF
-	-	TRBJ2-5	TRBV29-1	TGCAGCGTTGGGTCGGAGATACAAGAGACCCAGTACTTC	CSVGSEIQETQYF
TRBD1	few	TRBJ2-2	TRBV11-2	TGTGCCAGCAGCACGACAGGGGTAGGGTCCGGGGAGCTGTTTTTT	CASSTTGVGSGELFF
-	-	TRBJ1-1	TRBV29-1	TGCAGCGTTCGGGACGCCGGGTCGAACACTGAAGCTTTCTTT	CSVRDAGSNTEAFF
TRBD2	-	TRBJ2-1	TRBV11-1	TGTGCCAGCAGCTTAGAGAGGGCTAGCGGGGGACCTTACAATGAGCAGTTCTTC	CASSLERASGGPYNEQFF
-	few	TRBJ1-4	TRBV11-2	TGTGCCAGCAACTTTATCGGAGTGACTGGCGAAAAACTGTTTTTT	CASNFIGVTGEKLFF
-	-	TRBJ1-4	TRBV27	TGTGCCAGCAGCACGACGCGGAGGGAGGCAACTAATGAAAAACTGTTTTTT	CASSTTRREATNEKLFF
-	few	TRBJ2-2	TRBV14	TGTGCCAGCAGCCAATCACAAGTTTTGGGGCTGTTTTTT	CASSQSQVLGLFF
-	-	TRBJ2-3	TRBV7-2	TGTGACAGCAGCTCTGGGGGTCTAGAGTCTGGAACGCAGTATTTT	CDSSSGGLESGTQYF
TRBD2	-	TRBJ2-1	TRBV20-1	TGCAGTGCTGTGAGCGGGGGGAGAGAGCAGTTCTTC	CSAVSGGREQFF
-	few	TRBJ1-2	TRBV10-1	TGCGCCAGCAGTGAAGACGGGCCCCATGGCTACACCTTC	CASSEDGPHGYTF
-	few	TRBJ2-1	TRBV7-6	TGTGCCAGCAGCCCCCGGCAGGACTACTACAATGAGCAGTTCTTC	CASSPRQDYYNEQFF
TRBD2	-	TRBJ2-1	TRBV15	TGTGCCACCAGCAGATCCCAAAGGACTAGCGGGGGGGGGCCTTCCTACAATGAGCAGTTCTTC	CATSRSQRTSGGGPSYNEQFF
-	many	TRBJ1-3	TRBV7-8	TGTGCCAGCAGCGGGGAAGTTAGTAGCTCTGGAAACACCATATATTTT	CASSGEVSSSGNTIYF